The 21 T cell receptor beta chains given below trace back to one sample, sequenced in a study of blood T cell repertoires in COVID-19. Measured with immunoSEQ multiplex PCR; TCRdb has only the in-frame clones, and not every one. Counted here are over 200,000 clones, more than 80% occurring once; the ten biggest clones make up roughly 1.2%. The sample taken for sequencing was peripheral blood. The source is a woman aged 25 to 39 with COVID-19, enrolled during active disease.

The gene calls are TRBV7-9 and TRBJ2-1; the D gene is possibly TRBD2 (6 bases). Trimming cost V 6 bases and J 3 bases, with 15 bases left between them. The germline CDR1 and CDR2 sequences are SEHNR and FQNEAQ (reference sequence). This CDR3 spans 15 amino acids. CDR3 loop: CASRAPGVIYNEQFF. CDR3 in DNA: TGTGCCAGCAGGGCCCCGGGAGTCATCTACAATGAGCAGTTCTTC.

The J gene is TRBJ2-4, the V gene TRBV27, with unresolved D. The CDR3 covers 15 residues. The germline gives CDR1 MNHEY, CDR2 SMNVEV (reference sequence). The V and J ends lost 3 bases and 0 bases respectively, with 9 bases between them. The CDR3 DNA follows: TGTGCCAGCAGTTTTGCCGGGTTAGCCAAAAACATTCAGTACTTC. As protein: CASSFAGLAKNIQYF.

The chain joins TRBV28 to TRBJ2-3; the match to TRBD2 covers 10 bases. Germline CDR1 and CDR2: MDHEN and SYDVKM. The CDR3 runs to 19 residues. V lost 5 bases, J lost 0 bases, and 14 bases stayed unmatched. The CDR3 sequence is CASSPQAGGGGWSTDTQYF. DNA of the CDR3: TGTGCCAGCAGTCCCCAAGCGGGGGGGGGAGGGTGGAGCACAGATACGCAGTATTTT.

CDR3 loop: CASSLEPSGGSYEQYF. DNA for the CDR3: TGTGCCAGCAGCTTAGAACCTAGCGGGGGCTCCTACGAGCAGTACTTC. This chain links TRBV7-2 with TRBJ2-7; 10 bases are shared with TRBD2. The junction had 3 bases not matched to a gene; V was cut back by 1 base and J by 0 bases. Germline CDR1 SGHTA, CDR2 FQGNSA. The CDR3 extends over 16 amino acids.

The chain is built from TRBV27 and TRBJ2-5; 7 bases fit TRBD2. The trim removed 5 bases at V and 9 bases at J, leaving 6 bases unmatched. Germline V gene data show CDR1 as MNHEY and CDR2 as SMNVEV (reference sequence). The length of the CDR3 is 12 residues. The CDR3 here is CASSGGAGAQYF. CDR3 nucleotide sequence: TGTGCCAGCAGTGGGGGTGCGGGGGCCCAGTACTTC.

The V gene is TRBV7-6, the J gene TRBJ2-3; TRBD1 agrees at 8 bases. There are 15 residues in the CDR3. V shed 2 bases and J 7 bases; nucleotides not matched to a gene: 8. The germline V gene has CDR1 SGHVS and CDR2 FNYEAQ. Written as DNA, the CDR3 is TGTGCCAGCAGCTTACGGGGACAGGACCCAAATACGCAGTATTTT. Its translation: CASSLRGQDPNTQYF.

CDR3 sequence reads: CASSPPGTGMTGQYF. The DNA of the CDR3 is TGTGCCAGCAGCCCACCCGGGACAGGGATGACTGGGCAGTACTTC. This chain joins TRBV11-2 and TRBJ2-7; 9 bases are a match to TRBD1. The germline V gene encodes CDR1 SGHAT and CDR2 FQNNGV. The CDR3 loop spans 15 amino acids. The junction had 14 bases not matched to a gene; V was cut back by 5 bases and J by 9 bases.

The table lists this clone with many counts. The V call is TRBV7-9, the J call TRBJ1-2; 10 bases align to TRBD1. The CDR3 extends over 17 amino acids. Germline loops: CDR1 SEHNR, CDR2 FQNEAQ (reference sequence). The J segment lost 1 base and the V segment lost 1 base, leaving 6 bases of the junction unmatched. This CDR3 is CASSLDWDRGINYGYTF. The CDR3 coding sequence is TGTGCCAGCAGCTTAGATTGGGACAGGGGAATTAACTATGGCTACACCTTC.

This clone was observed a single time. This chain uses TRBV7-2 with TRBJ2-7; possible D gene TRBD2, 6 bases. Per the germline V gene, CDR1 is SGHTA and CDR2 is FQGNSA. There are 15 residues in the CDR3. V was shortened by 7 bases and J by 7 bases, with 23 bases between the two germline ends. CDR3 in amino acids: CASTVTGTGRGEQYF. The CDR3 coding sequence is TGTGCCAGCACCGTCACCGGGACTGGTCGGGGTGAGCAGTACTTC.

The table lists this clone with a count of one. The CDR3 nucleotides read TGTGCCAGCAGCCCCCGACTAGCGGGGGGTAAGTCGGCAGATACGCAGTATTTT. Its translation is CASSPRLAGGKSADTQYF. The chain uses TRBV7-3 and TRBJ2-3, with TRBD2 identical over 13 bases. V shed 5 bases, J shed 4 bases, and the junction held 12 bases outside the gene matches. Germline-derived CDR1 and CDR2 are SGHTA and FQGTGA. CDR3 length: 18 amino acids.

The CDR3 DNA is TGTGCCAGCCGGACTTCTTACGAGCAGTACTTC. This encodes CASRTSYEQYF. The V gene is TRBV27, the J gene TRBJ2-7, with D perhaps TRBD2 (5 bases). CDR1 is MNHEY, CDR2 SMNVEV, per germline (reference sequence). The CDR3 loop spans 11 amino acids. The V gene lost 8 bases and the J gene lost 4 bases, with 9 bases spanning the gap.

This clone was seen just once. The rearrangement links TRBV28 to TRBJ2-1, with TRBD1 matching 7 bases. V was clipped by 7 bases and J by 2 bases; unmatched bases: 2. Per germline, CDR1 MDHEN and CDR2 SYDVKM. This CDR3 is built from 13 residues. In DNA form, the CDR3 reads TGTGCCAGCACCGGGACAGCCTACAATGAGCAGTTCTTC. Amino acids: CASTGTAYNEQFF.

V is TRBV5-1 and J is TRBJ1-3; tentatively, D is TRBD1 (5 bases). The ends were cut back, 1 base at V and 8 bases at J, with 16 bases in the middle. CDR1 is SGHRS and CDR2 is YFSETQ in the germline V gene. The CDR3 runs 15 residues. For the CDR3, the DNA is TGCGCCAGCAGCTTGCGAGGCACTAAAGGGGACACCATATATTTT. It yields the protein CASSLRGTKGDTIYF.

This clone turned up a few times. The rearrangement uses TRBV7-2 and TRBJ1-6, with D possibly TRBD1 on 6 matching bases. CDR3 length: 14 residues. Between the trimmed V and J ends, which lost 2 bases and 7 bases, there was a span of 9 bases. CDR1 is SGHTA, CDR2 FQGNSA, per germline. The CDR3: CASSLKQGNSPLHF. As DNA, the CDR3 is TGTGCCAGCAGCTTAAAACAGGGAAATTCACCCCTCCACTTT.

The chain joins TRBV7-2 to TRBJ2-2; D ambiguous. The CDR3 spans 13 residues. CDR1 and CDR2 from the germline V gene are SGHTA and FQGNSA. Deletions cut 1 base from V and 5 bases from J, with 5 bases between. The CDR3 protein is CASSLGITGELFF. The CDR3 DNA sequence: TGTGCCAGCAGCTTAGGTATAACCGGGGAGCTGTTTTTT.

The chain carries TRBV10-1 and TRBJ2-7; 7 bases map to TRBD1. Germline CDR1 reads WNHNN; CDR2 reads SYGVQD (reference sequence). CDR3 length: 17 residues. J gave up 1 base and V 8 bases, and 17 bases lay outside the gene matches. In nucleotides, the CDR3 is TGCGCCAGCCTTGTCAATGGACAGGCATTGTTTTCCTACGAGCAGTACTTC. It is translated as CASLVNGQALFSYEQYF.

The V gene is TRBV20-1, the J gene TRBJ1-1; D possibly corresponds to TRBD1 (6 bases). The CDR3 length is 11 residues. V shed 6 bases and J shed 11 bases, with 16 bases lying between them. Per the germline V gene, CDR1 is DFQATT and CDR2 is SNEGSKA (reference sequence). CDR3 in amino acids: CSAETGKGAFF. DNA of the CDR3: TGCAGTGCAGAGACAGGAAAGGGGGCTTTCTTT.

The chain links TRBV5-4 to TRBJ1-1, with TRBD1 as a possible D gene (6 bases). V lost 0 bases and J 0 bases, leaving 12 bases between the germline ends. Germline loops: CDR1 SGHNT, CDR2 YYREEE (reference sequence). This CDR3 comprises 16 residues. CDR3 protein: CASSLDRQALNTEAFF. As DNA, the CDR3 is TGTGCCAGCAGCTTGGACCGACAGGCGTTGAACACTGAAGCTTTCTTT.

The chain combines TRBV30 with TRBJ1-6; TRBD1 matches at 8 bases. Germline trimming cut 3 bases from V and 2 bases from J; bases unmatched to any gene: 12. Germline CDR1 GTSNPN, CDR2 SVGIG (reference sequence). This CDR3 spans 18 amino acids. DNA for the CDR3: TGTGCCTGGAGCGCCCCCCGGACAGGGCGAGCCTATAATTCACCCCTCCACTTT. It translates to CAWSAPRTGRAYNSPLHF.

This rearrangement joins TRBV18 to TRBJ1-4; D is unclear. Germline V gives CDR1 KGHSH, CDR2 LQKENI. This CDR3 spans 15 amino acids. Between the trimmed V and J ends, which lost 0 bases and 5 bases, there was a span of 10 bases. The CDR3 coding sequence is TGTGCCAGCTCACCACCGAGTACGGGGAATGAAAAACTGTTTTTT. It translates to CASSPPSTGNEKLFF.

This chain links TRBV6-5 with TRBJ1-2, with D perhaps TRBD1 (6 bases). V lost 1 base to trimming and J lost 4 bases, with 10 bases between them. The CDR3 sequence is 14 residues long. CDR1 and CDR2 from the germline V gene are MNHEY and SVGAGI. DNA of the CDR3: TGTGCCAGCAGTTACTTCGGACAGCCCTATGGCTACACCTTC. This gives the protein CASSYFGQPYGYTF.